This T cell receptor (beta chain) was sequenced during a study of blood T cell repertoires in COVID-19. Turning to the study itself: PBMCs, B-cell-depleted T cells, or T cells provided the cDNA or gDNA that made up the material.

CDR1 and CDR2 (germline): SEHNR, FQNEAQ (reference sequence). Trimming at V came to 4 bases and at J to 6 bases, leaving 6 bases not matched to a gene. CDR3 length equals 13 residues. Participants were aged about 18 to 90 years, lived in roughly 25 US areas, and enrolled virtually. Resolution of symptoms, clearance, or two negative PCRs was present in recovered Cohort 3 donors. In the original processing: Estimation of nucleated cell counts was performed using reference gene primer amplification. The assay was immunoSEQ multiplex PCR, and TCRdb's table has in-frame clones only and misses some. From that table come the V and J calls and clone size; the DNA was used to work out D and trimming. In the table there are more than 350,000 clones, 80% to 90% of which are singletons.

The TCR originated in a woman aged 50 to 65 who had recovered from COVID-19. The sample was PBMCs or T cells enriched from blood (not recorded which). This chain joins TRBV7-9 and TRBJ2-7; 7 nucleotides agree with TRBD1. The CDR3, as DNA: TGTGCCAGCAGCTACGGGACAGCATCCGAGCAGTACTTC. This translates into CASSYGTASEQYF.